The 11 T cell receptor beta chains below were found in one sample sequenced in a study of T cell responses to AZD1222 COVID-19 vaccine. The data were produced by immunoSEQ multiplex PCR, yet TCRdb's version contains in-frame clones alone and is incomplete. The sample gives 120,000 to 150,000 clones, 88% of which show up once; 2.5% to 3.5% is in the top ten. Source: peripheral blood, taken 28 days after the second AZD1222 dose. The receptors originated from an adult who received the AZD1222 COVID-19 vaccine.

The chain joins TRBV12-3 or TRBV12-4 to TRBJ1-1; possible D gene TRBD1, 5 bases. This CDR3 spans 13 amino acids. V lost 8 bases, J lost 5 bases, and 15 bases lay in between. The CDR3 spells CASGIQETTEAFF. The CDR3 nucleotides read TGTGCCAGCGGAATACAGGAAACAACTGAAGCTTTCTTT.

The chain links TRBV20-1 to TRBJ2-3; TRBD2 is a possible D gene (5 bases). V lost 2 bases and J lost 9, with 9 bases in between. The germline V gene has CDR1 DFQATT and CDR2 SNEGSKA (reference sequence). The CDR3 extends over 11 amino acids. The CDR3 loop reads CSARLRRTQYF. DNA for the CDR3: TGCAGTGCTAGATTGCGGAGGACGCAGTATTTT.

The chain combines TRBV28 with TRBJ1-1, with D tentatively TRBD1 (6 bases). The CDR3 is made up of 14 amino acids. CDR1 is MDHEN, CDR2 SYDVKM, per germline. V lost 2 bases and J 5 bases, leaving 12 bases between the germline ends. For the CDR3, the DNA is TGTGCCAGCAGTTTAGGCAGGGGTGATACTGAAGCTTTCTTT. Its translation is CASSLGRGDTEAFF.

The J gene is TRBJ2-7, the V gene TRBV10-1; D is unclear. Germline V gene lookup returns CDR1 WNHNN and CDR2 SYGVQD (reference sequence). This CDR3 region has 13 residues. Trimming shortened V by 4 bases and J by 3 bases, and 10 bases separated the two germline ends. The CDR3 DNA reads TGCGCCAGCAGTGCAGGCAGCAACTACGAGCAGTACTTC. Its protein is CASSAGSNYEQYF.

The V call is TRBV28, the J call TRBJ2-3; no firm D call. CDR1 and CDR2 (germline): MDHEN, SYDVKM. Trimming left V 2 bases short and J 0 bases short, with 6 bases between. The CDR3 runs 14 residues. CDR3 nucleotides: TGTGCCAGCAGTTTAGTACAGAGCACAGATACGCAGTATTTT. This codes for CASSLVQSTDTQYF.

The chain links TRBV5-1 to TRBJ1-1, with a weak D call TRBD1 (5 bases). The germline CDR1 and CDR2 sequences are SGHRS and YFSETQ. This CDR3 has 14 amino acids. V was pared by 4 bases and J by 0 bases, with 10 bases between. The CDR3 DNA is TGCGCCAGCAGCCAGGGCGTCATGAACACTGAAGCTTTCTTT. Residues: CASSQGVMNTEAFF. Full variable domain (outside the CDR3, taken from reference TRBV5-1 and TRBJ1-1): KAGVTQTPRYLIKTRGQQVTLSCSPISGHRSVSWYQQTPGQGLQFLFEYFSETQRNKGNFPGRFSGRQFSNSRSEMNVSTLELGDSALYLCASSQGVMNTEAFFGQGTRLTVV.

This chain connects TRBV19 to TRBJ1-5; tentative D call: TRBD1 (5 bases). The CDR3 is 15 residues long. The V gene lost 4 bases and the J gene lost 7 bases, with 17 bases spanning the gap. Per the germline V gene, CDR1 is LNHDA and CDR2 is SQIVND (reference sequence). DNA of the CDR3: TGTGCCAGTAGTAGGGGGTCCAGGGTTGGGCAGCCCCAGCATTTT. Its protein product is CASSRGSRVGQPQHF.

The chain carries TRBV18 and TRBJ2-3; 7 nucleotides match TRBD1. The germline gives CDR1 KGHSH, CDR2 LQKENI. CDR3 length: 15 amino acids. V was clipped by 1 base and J by 6 bases; unmatched bases: 7. The CDR3 here is CASSPRQGPGDTQYF. Written as DNA, the CDR3 is TGTGCCAGCTCACCACGACAGGGACCGGGGGATACGCAGTATTTT. The whole variable domain, filled in from reference TRBV18 and TRBJ2-3, reads NAGVMQNPRHLVRRRGQEARLRCSPMKGHSHVYWYRQLPEEGLKFMVYLQKENIIDESGMPKERFSAEFPKEGPSILRIQQVVRGDSAAYFCASSPRQGPGDTQYFGPGTRLTVL.

The V gene is TRBV28, the J gene TRBJ1-5; no firm D call. The CDR3 is 14 amino acids. Germline CDR1 and CDR2: MDHEN and SYDVKM. The germline V and J ends were trimmed by 7 bases and 2 bases, with 12 bases remaining between them. The CDR3 loop is CASTGGYRNQPQHF. The DNA for the CDR3 is TGTGCCAGCACCGGAGGGTACCGCAATCAGCCCCAGCATTTT.

The chain couples TRBV28 to TRBJ1-5, with a possible D match to TRBD1 (6 bases). V lost 6 bases to trimming and J lost 3 bases, with 12 bases between them. The CDR3 contains 14 residues. The germline V gene has CDR1 MDHEN and CDR2 SYDVKM. CDR3 nucleotide sequence: TGTGCCAGCAGCCCCGGACAGCCCAATCAGCCCCAGCATTTT. It translates to CASSPGQPNQPQHF.

This chain connects TRBV4-1 to TRBJ1-2; D possibly corresponds to TRBD1 (5 bases). The V gene's germline CDR1 is MGHRA and CDR2 YSYEKL. The CDR3 spans 16 residues. With 0 bases removed from V and 7 bases from J, the gap between germline ends came to 18 bases. CDR3 residues: CASSQENSGRGGGYTF. CDR3 in DNA: TGCGCCAGCAGCCAAGAAAATTCGGGACGGGGCGGTGGCTACACCTTC.